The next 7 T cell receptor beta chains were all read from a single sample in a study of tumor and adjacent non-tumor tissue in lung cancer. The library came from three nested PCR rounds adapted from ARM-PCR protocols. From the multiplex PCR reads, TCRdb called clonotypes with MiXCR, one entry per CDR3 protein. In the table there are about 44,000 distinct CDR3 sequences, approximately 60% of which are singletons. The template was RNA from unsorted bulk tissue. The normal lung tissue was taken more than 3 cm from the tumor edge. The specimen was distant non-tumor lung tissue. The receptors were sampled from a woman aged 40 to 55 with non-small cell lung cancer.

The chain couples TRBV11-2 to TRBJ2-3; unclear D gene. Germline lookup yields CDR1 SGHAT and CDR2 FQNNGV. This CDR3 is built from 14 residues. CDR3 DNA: TGTGGCAACAGTCCTCTAAGCGCGGCAGATACGCAGTATTTT. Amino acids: CGNSPLSAADTQYF.

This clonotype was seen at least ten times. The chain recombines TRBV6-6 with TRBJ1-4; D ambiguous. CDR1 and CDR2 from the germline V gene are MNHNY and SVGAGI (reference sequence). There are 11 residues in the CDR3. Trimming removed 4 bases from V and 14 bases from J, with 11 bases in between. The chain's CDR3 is CASSSGMGLFF. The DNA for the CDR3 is TGTGCCAGCAGTTCGGGAATGGGGCTGTTTTTT.

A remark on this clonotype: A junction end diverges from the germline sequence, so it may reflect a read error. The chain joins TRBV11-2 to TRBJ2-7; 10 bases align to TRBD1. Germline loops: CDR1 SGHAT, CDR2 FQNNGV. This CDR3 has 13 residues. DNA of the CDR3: TGTGCCAGCAGCGTCCGGGACAGGGGACAGGCGGTATTC. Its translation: CASSVRDRGQAVF.

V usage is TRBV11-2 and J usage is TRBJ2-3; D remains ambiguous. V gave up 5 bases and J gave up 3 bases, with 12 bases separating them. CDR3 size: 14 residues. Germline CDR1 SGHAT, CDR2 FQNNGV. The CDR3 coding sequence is TGTGCCAGCAGCCCTCTAAGCGTTACAGATACGCAGTATTTT. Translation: CASSPLSVTDTQYF.

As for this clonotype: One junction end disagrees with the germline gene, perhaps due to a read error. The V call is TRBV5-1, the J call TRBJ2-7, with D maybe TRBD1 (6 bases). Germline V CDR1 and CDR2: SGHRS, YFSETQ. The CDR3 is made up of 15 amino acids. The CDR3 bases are TGCTCCAGCAGCTTATCGGACAGCCCTGCCTACGAGCAGTACTTC. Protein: CSSSLSDSPAYEQYF.

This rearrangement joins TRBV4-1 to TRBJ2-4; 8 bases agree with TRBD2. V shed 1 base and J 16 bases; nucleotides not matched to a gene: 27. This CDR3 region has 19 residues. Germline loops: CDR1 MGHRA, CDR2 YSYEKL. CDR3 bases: TGCGCCAGCAGCCAAGTGGCAGCGGGAGAGTTCTGGGATTTAAACATTCGCTACTTC. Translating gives CASSQVAAGEFWDLNIRYF.

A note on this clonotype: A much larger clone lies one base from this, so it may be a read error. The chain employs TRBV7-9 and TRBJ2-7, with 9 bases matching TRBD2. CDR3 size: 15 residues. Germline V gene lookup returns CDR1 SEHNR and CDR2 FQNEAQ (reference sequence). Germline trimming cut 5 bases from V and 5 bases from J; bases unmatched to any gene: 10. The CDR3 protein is CASSRISGSRNEQYF. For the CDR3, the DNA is TGTGCCAGCAGCCGGATTAGCGGGAGCCGGAACGAGCAGTACTTC.